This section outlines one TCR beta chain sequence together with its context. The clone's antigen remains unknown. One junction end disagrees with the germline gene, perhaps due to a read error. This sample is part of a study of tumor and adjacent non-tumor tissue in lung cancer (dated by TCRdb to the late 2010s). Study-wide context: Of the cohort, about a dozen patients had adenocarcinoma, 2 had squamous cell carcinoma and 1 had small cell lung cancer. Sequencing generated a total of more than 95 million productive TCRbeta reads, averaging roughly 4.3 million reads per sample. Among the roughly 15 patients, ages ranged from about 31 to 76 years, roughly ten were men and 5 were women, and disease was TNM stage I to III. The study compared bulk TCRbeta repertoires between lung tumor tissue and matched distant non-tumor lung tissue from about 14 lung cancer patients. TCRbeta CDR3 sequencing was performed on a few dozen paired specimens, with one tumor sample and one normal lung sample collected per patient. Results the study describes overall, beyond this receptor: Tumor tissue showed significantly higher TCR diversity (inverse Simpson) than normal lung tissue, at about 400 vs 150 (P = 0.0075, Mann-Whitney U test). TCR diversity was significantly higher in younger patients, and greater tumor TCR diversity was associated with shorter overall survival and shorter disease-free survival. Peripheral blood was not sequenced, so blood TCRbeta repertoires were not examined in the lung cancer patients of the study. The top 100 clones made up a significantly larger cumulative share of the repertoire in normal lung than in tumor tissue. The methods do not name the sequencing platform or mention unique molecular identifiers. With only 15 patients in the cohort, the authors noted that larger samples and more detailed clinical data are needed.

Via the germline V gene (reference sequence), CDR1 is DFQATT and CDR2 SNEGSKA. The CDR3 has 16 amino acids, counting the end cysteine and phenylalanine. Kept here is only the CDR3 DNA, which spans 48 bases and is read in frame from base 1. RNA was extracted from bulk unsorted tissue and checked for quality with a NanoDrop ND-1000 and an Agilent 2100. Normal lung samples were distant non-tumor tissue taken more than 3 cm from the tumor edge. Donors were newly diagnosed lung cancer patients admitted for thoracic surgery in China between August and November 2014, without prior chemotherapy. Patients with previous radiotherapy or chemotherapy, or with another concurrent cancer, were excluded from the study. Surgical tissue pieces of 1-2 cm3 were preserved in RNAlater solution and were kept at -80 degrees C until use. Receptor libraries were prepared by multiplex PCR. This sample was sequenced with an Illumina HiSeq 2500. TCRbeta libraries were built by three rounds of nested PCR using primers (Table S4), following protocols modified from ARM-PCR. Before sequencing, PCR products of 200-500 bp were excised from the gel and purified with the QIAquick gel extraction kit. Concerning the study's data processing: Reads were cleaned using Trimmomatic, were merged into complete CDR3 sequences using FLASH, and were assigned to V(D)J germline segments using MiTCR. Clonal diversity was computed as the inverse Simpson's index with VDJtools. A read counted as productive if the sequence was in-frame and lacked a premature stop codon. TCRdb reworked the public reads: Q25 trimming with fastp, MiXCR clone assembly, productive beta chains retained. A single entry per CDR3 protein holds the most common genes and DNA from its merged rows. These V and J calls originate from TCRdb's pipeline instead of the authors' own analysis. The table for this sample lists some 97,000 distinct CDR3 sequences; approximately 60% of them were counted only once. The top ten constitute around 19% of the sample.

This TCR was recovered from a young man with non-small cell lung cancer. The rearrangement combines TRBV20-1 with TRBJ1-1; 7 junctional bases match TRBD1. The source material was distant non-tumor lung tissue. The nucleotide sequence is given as TGCAGTGCTGGGGGCTGGGGACAGCCACCGAACACCGAAGCTTCCTTT. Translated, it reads CSAGGWGQPPNTEASF.